This TCR beta chain emerged from a study of blood T cell repertoires in COVID-19. Looked up from germline, CDR1 is SEHNR and CDR2 is FQNEAQ (reference sequence). V was cut by 4 bases and J by 0 bases, with 9 bases left in between. The CDR3 has 14 residues. Per the original methods: Nucleated cell number was recorded as an estimate derived from reference gene primer amplification. Profiled with immunoSEQ multiplex PCR; TCRdb holds only in-frame clones, not every one. V, J and clone size were drawn from that table, and D and trimming were deduced from the DNA. The table shows 200,000 to 300,000 clones, with approximately 81% occurring only once.

V is TRBV7-9 and J is TRBJ2-5; tentatively, D is TRBD1 (5 bases). The clonotype comes from a man in his sixties with acute or convalescent COVID-19. The sample taken for sequencing was peripheral blood. The CDR3 DNA is TGTGCCAGCAGCTCCCCGACAGACCAAGAGACCCAGTACTTC. Its protein is CASSSPTDQETQYF.